This T cell receptor beta chain originates from a study of blood T cell repertoires in COVID-19. Overall study context: The United States, Italy and Spain were the sources of the acute and convalescent COVID-19 samples.

Sequenced by immunoSEQ multiplex PCR; TCRdb stores in-frame clones only, minus some. The table lists around 140,000 clones, 88% of them singletons. The CDR3 contains 16 residues. Trimming left V 3 bases short and J 0 bases short, with 15 bases between. Per the germline V gene, CDR1 is SGHDT and CDR2 is YYEEEE. This clone has just a few counts. This sequence originates from a man in his fifties or sixties with acute or convalescent COVID-19. The V gene is TRBV5-6, the J gene TRBJ1-2; maybe TRBD1 (6 bases). The sample consisted of peripheral blood. The CDR3 coding sequence is TGTGCCAGCAGCTGGGGTCAGGGGAACACTAACTATGGCTACACCTTC. It yields the protein CASSWGQGNTNYGYTF.